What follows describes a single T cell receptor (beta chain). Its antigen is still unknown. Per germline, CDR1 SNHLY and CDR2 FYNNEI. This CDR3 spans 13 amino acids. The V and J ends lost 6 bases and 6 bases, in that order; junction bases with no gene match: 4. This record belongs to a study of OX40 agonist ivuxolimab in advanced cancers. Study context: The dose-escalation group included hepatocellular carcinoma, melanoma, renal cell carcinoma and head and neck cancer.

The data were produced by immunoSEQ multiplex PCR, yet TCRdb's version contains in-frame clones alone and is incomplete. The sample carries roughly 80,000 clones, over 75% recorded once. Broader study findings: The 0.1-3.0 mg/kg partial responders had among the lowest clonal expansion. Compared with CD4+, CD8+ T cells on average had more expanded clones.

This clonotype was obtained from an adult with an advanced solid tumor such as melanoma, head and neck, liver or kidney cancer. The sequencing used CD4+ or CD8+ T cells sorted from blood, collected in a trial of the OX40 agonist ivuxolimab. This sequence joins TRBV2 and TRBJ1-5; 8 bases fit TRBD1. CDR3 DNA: TGTGCCAGCAGGGACAGGGTTCTTCAGCCCCAGCATTTT. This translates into CASRDRVLQPQHF.